This T cell receptor (beta chain) was observed in a study of T cells in Graves' hyperthyroidism and ophthalmopathy. Between the trimmed V and J ends, which lost 1 base and 3 bases, there was a span of 7 bases. Germline V lookup: CDR1 LNHDA, CDR2 SQIVND (reference sequence). CDR3 size: 14 residues. TCR beta CDR3 regions were amplified from RNA transcripts. TCR CDR3 underwent first-round RT-PCR with the HTBI primer set. TCRdb independently ran MiXCR on the multiplex PCR reads; one entry per CDR3 protein. This sample has some 600,000 distinct CDR3 sequences, with approximately 15% found just once. It was at first hyperthyroidism diagnosis, before any ophthalmopathy symptoms, that the blood sample was taken. This clonotype came up a few times. The antigen is undetermined. Study-wide points: In simple terms, a model built on 13 V-J features told ophthalmopathy apart from stable hyperthyroidism.

The sequence derives from a woman in her twenties or thirties with Graves' hyperthyroidism that later progressed to Graves' ophthalmopathy. The J gene is TRBJ1-5, the V gene TRBV19; D ambiguous. Sequenced input: blood. CDR3 sequence (DNA): TGTGCCAGTAGTATAGGGCGGAACAATCAGCCCCAGCATTTT. Translated, it gives CASSIGRNNQPQHF.